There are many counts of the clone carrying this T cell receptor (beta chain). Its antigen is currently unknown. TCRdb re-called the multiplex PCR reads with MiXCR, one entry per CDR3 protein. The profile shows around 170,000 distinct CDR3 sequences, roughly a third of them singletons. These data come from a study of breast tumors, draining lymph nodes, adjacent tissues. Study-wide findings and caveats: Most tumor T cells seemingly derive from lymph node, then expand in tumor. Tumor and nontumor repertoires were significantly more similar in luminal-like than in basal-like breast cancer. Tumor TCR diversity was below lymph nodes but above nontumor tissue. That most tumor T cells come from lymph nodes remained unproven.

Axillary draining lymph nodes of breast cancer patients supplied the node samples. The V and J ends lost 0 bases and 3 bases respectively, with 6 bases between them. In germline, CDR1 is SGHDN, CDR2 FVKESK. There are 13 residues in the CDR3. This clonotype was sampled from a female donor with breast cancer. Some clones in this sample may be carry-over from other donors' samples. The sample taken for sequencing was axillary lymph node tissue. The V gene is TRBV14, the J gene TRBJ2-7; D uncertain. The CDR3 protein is CASSQDRDYEQYF. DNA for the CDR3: TGTGCCAGCAGCCAAGATAGGGACTACGAGCAGTACTTC.